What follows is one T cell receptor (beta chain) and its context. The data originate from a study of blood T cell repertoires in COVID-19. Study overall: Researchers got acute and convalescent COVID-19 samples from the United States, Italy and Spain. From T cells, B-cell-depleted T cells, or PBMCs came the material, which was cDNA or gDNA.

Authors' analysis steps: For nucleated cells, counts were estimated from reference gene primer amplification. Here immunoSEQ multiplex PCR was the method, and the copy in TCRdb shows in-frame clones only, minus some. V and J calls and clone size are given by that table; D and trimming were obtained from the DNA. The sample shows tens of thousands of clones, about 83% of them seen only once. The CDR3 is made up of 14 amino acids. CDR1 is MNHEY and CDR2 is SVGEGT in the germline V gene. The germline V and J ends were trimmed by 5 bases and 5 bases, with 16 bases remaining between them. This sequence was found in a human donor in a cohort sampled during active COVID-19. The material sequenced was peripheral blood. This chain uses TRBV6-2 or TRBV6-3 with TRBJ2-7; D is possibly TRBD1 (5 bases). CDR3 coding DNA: TGTGCCAGCAGTCCAACCCAGGGTATCGACGAGCAGTACTTC. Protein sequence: CASSPTQGIDEQYF.